These T cell receptor beta chains were read from a single sample in a study of blood T cell repertoires in COVID-19. Some clones are missing from TCRdb's copy, which holds only in-frame ones; the method was immunoSEQ multiplex PCR. The repertoire has roughly 420,000 clones, roughly 88% of them found once; the top ten carry more than 0.85%. The sample was PBMCs or T cells enriched from blood (not recorded which). These receptors were collected from a woman aged 25 to 39 with acute COVID-19. Each CDR3 is given with its conserved first and last residue. D genes are given only for firm matches. Size tells how often a clone was seen (once, few, many) or the class of an expanded clone, and some rows leave it out.

V	size	D	J	CDR3	DNA
TRBV10-1	-	-	TRBJ2-7	CASSQGLGLYEQYF	TGCGCCAGCAGTCAGGGACTTGGACTCTACGAGCAGTACTTC
TRBV30	few	-	TRBJ2-2	CAWRGQDPGELFF	TGTGCCTGGAGGGGGCAAGATCCCGGGGAGCTGTTTTTT
TRBV6-5	-	-	TRBJ2-7	CASRHLRSYEQYF	TGTGCCAGCAGACACCTAAGGAGCTACGAGCAGTACTTC
TRBV9	-	TRBD2	TRBJ2-1	CASSPSGGTYNEQFF	TGTGCCAGCAGTCCCAGCGGGGGGACCTACAATGAGCAGTTCTTC
TRBV24-1	-	-	TRBJ2-1	CATSEVKTNRDEQFF	TGTGCCACCAGTGAGGTGAAGACAAACAGGGATGAGCAGTTCTTC
TRBV4-3	-	TRBD1	TRBJ2-4	CASSQYRGGGNIQYF	TGCGCCAGCAGCCAATACAGGGGTGGGGGAAACATTCAGTACTTC
TRBV4-1	-	TRBD1	TRBJ2-3	CASSLKGAPSTDTQYF	TGCGCCAGCAGCCTCAAGGGGGCGCCAAGCACAGATACGCAGTATTTT
TRBV4-3	-	-	TRBJ2-2	CASSQGPGYEAGELFF	TGCGCCAGCAGCCAGGGTCCGGGATACGAAGCCGGGGAGCTGTTTTTT
TRBV18	-	TRBD1	TRBJ2-2	CASSPRQGTGELFF	TGTGCCAGCTCACCAAGACAGGGTACCGGGGAGCTGTTTTTT
TRBV6-6	-	-	TRBJ1-3	CAGGEDSYGNTIYF	TGTGCCGGGGGAGAGGACAGCTATGGAAACACCATATATTTT
TRBV19	-	-	TRBJ2-2	CASSTRAPGELFF	TGTGCCAGTAGTACCAGGGCCCCCGGGGAGCTGTTTTTT
TRBV4-1	-	-	TRBJ1-1	CASSQPTSGNTEAFF	TGCGCCAGCAGCCAACCAACATCTGGGAACACTGAAGCTTTCTTT
TRBV10-2	-	TRBD1	TRBJ1-4	CASSDPGGHFEVFF	TGCGCCAGCAGTGACCCAGGGGGCCATTTTGAGGTGTTTTTT
TRBV15	once	TRBD2	TRBJ2-2	CATSREKGLAENTGELFF	TGTGCCACCAGCAGAGAAAAGGGGCTAGCGGAGAACACCGGGGAGCTGTTTTTT
TRBV2	-	-	TRBJ1-3	CASSEVGYSGSGNTIYF	TGTGCCAGCAGTGAAGTTGGGTACTCAGGCTCTGGAAACACCATATATTTT
TRBV24-1	-	TRBD1	TRBJ2-5	CATSDPGQGRTQYF	TGTGCCACCAGTGATCCTGGACAGGGCAGGACCCAGTACTTC
TRBV5-1	-	TRBD2	TRBJ2-7	CASSLLGRGEQYF	TGCGCCAGCAGCCTACTCGGGAGGGGCGAGCAGTACTTC
TRBV6-6	-	TRBD2	TRBJ2-3	CASSLLPSAGTSGTDTQYF	TGTGCCAGCAGTCTCCTACCGAGCGCCGGGACTAGCGGCACAGATACGCAGTATTTT
TRBV3-1/TRBV3-2	once	-	TRBJ1-6	CASSQGRPDIHF	TGTGCCAGCAGCCAAGGCAGGCCAGACATCCACTTT
TRBV24-1	-	TRBD2	TRBJ2-2	CATSDPSRTSGNTGELFF	TGTGCCACCAGTGATCCTTCTAGGACTAGCGGGAACACCGGGGAGCTGTTTTTT
TRBV29-1	once	TRBD1	TRBJ1-1	CSVGGGWTEAFF	TGCAGCGTTGGAGGGGGCTGGACTGAAGCTTTCTTT
TRBV5-1	few	-	TRBJ2-2	CASSVTGPGGHTGELFF	TGCGCCAGCAGCGTTACCGGGCCCGGAGGGCACACCGGGGAGCTGTTTTTT
TRBV27	-	TRBD1	TRBJ1-1	CASSNRGTVNTEAFF	TGTGCCAGCAGTAATAGGGGGACAGTGAACACTGAAGCTTTCTTT
TRBV5-8	-	TRBD1	TRBJ2-1	CASSFRRDRGYNEQFF	TGTGCCAGCAGCTTTCGCCGGGACAGGGGGTACAATGAGCAGTTCTTC
TRBV19	-	TRBD1	TRBJ1-2	CASTDRGNYGYTF	TGTGCCAGTACCGACAGGGGAAACTATGGCTACACCTTC
TRBV18	-	TRBD1	TRBJ1-1	CASSGLGQGAFF	TGTGCCAGCTCAGGTTTGGGACAGGGGGCTTTCTTT
TRBV4-1	-	TRBD2	TRBJ2-4	CASSQVSGVNIQYF	TGCGCCAGCAGCCAAGTTAGCGGGGTAAACATTCAGTACTTC
TRBV9	few	TRBD1	TRBJ1-5	CASSAGQGPQPQHF	TGTGCCAGCAGCGCCGGACAGGGGCCTCAGCCCCAGCATTTT
TRBV14	-	-	TRBJ2-2	CASSQGQGTLTGELFF	TGTGCCAGCAGCCAAGGTCAGGGGACGTTAACCGGGGAGCTGTTTTTT